This T cell receptor beta chain is drawn from a study of T cell repertoires in cytomegalovirus infection. The wider study: Based on public TCR beta signatures, there were indications of CMV infection and of a matching HLA type.

Concerning this clonotype itself: As yet, its antigen is unknown.

The study, taken as a whole, reports: There were carriers of CMV plus the relevant HLA, and cumulative public TCR beta family frequency identified them.

Trimming removed 1 base from V and 6 bases from J; junction bases left unmatched: 13. The length of the CDR3 is 18 residues. Germline loops: CDR1 SGDLS, CDR2 YYNGEE. TCRdb reanalysed the reads using MiXCR and keeps one entry per CDR3 protein. Here the sample spans hundreds of thousands of distinct CDR3 sequences, about 24% being singletons. The source material was CD8+ T cells from PBMCs. The receptor's source is a human donor in good health (CMV status not recorded). Some clones in this sample may be carry-over from other donors' samples. The V and J genes are TRBV9 and TRBJ1-1; TRBD1 agrees at 12 bases. The CDR3 protein is CASSVWGQGAGMEPEAFF. Written as DNA, the CDR3 is TGTGCCAGCAGCGTATGGGGACAGGGGGCCGGAATGGAGCCTGAAGCTTTCTTT.